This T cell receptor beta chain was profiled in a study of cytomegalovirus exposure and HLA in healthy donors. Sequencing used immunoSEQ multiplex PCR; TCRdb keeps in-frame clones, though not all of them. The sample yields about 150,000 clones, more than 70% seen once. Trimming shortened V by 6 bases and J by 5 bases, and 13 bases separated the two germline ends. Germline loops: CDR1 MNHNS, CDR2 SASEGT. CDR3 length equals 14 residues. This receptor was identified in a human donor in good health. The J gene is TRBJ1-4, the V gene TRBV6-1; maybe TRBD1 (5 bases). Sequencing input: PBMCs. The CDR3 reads CASSPWGVNEKLFF. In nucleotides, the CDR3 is TGTGCCAGCAGCCCGTGGGGGGTAAATGAAAAACTGTTTTTT.